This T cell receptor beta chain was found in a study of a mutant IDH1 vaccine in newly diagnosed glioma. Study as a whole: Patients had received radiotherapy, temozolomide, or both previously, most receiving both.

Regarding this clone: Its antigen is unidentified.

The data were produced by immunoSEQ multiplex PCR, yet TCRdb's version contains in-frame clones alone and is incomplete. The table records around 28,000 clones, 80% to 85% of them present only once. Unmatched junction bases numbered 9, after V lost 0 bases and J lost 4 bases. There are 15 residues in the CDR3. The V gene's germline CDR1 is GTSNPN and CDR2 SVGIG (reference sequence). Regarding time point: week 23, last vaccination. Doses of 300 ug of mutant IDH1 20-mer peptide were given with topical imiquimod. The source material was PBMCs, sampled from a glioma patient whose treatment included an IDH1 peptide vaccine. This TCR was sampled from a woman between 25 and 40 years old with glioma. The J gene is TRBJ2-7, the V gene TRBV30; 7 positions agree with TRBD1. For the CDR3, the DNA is TGTGCCTGGAGTGTATACCAGGGGGTAGGGTACGAGCAGTACTTC. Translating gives CAWSVYQGVGYEQYF.